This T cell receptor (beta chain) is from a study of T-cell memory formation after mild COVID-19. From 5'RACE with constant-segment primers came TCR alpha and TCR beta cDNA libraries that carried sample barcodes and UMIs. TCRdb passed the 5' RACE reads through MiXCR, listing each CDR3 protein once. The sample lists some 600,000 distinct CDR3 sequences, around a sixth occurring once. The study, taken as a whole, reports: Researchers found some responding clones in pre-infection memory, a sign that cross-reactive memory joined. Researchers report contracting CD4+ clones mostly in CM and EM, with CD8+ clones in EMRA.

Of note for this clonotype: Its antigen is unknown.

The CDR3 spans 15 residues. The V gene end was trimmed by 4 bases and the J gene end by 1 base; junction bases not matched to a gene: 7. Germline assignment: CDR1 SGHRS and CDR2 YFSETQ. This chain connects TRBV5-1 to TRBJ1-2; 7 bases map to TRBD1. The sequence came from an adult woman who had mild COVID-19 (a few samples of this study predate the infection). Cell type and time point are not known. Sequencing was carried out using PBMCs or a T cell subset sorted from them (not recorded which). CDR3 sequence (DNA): TGCGCCAGCAGCCATTACAGGGGCCTTAACTATGGCTACACCTTC. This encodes CASSHYRGLNYGYTF. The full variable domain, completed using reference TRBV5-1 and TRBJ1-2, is KAGVTQTPRYLIKTRGQQVTLSCSPISGHRSVSWYQQTPGQGLQFLFEYFSETQRNKGNFPGRFSGRQFSNSRSEMNVSTLELGDSALYLCASSHYRGLNYGYTFGSGTRLTVV.